This paragraph covers one T cell receptor beta chain sequence. Its target is unknown. The CDR3 length is 17 residues. V gave up 3 bases and J gave up 4 bases; unmatched junction bases: 6. Germline values: CDR1 WSHSY, CDR2 SAAADI. The data were obtained in a study of shared clonotypes between healthy human individuals. Samples underwent the assay at deep level. The assay was immunoSEQ multiplex PCR, and TCRdb's table has in-frame clones only and misses some. The table records approximately 2,000,000 clones, just under 95% of them present only once. Overall study results and limits: Represented diversity (both genetic and exposure-history) was limited by the small number of donors. Clonotypes shared by all four sorted-subset donors had higher generation probabilities than non-shared clonotypes. Four donors had around 5.5% of their naive CD4 clonotypes in common.

V is TRBV10-2 and J is TRBJ2-7, with 16 bases identical to TRBD2. The sequenced material came from naive CD4+ T cells from PBMCs. The subset was: CD45RA+ positively selected. The TCR was taken from a man between 18 and 35 years old in good health. Some clones in this sample may be carry-over from other donors' samples. The CDR3 loop is CASSDPGTSGRAYEQYF. As DNA, the CDR3 is TGCGCCAGCAGTGACCCCGGGACTAGCGGGAGGGCTTACGAGCAGTACTTC.